This TCR beta chain emerged from a study of cytomegalovirus exposure and HLA in healthy donors. Amplification used 60 Vbeta primers and 13 Jbeta primers. Generated by immunoSEQ multiplex PCR, the TCRdb table keeps only in-frame clones and is missing some. The sample lists about 150,000 clones, around 72% occurring once. The germline V and J ends were trimmed by 6 bases and 11 bases, with 16 bases remaining between them. Germline V lookup: CDR1 DFQATT, CDR2 SNEGSKA (reference sequence). The CDR3 loop spans 11 amino acids. The sample was PBMCs. This receptor was obtained from a man in his forties or fifties in good health and CMV-seronegative. The chain joins TRBV20-1 to TRBJ1-1; TRBD1 might be the D (6 bases). CDR3 nucleotide sequence: TGCAGTGCAGCACAGGGTCGTGGGGCTTTCTTT. It yields the protein CSAAQGRGAFF.